The rows below give T cell receptor beta chains drawn from one sample of a study of monozygotic twins with inflammatory bowel disease. TCRdb re-analyzed the 5' RACE reads; it lists each CDR3 protein once, without DNA. The sample has some 170,000 distinct CDR3 sequences, and its top ten clones hold approximately 3%. Material for sequencing was blood. The receptors come from a human donor with ulcerative colitis or Crohn's disease, or a healthy co-twin of an affected twin (not recorded which). Each CDR3 is given with its conserved first and last residue. The order of the fields is V gene, CDR3 length, J gene, CDR3 protein.

V gene: TRBV7-2
CDR3 length: 16
J gene: TRBJ2-1
CDR3 protein: CASSSRAGTGYNEQFF

V gene: TRBV20-1
CDR3 length: 14
J gene: TRBJ1-6
CDR3 protein: CSAREGRIDSPLHF

V gene: TRBV14
CDR3 length: 19
J gene: TRBJ1-6
CDR3 protein: CASSRGFGGQGSGNSPLHF

V gene: TRBV29-1
CDR3 length: 12
J gene: TRBJ2-7
CDR3 protein: CSARTSGYEQYF

V gene: TRBV3-1
CDR3 length: 12
J gene: TRBJ1-5
CDR3 protein: CASSQQGQPQHF

V gene: TRBV18
CDR3 length: 13
J gene: TRBJ1-1
CDR3 protein: CASSPGQGGEAFF

V gene: TRBV20-1
CDR3 length: 12
J gene: TRBJ1-1
CDR3 protein: CRIQGWDTEAFF

V gene: TRBV28
CDR3 length: 16
J gene: TRBJ2-6
CDR3 protein: CASRAGGVSGANVLTF

V gene: TRBV5-5
CDR3 length: 15
J gene: TRBJ2-7
CDR3 protein: CASTPAGGETYEQYF

V gene: TRBV2
CDR3 length: 16
J gene: TRBJ2-3
CDR3 protein: CASRHRDSKSTDTQYF

V gene: TRBV5-5
CDR3 length: 15
J gene: TRBJ2-2
CDR3 protein: CASSLVVRDTGELFF

V gene: TRBV20-1
CDR3 length: 17
J gene: TRBJ2-7
CDR3 protein: CSARGTSGRAARYEQYF

V gene: TRBV19
CDR3 length: 12
J gene: TRBJ1-4
CDR3 protein: CASNSLNEKLFF

V gene: TRBV7-9
CDR3 length: 14
J gene: TRBJ1-3
CDR3 protein: CASSLGQSGNTIYF

V gene: TRBV27
CDR3 length: 15
J gene: TRBJ2-3
CDR3 protein: CASSFTGPRTDTQYF

V gene: TRBV5-1
CDR3 length: 11
J gene: TRBJ2-1
CDR3 protein: CASSFSREQFF

V gene: TRBV27
CDR3 length: 13
J gene: TRBJ2-5
CDR3 protein: CASSYNRGETQYF

V gene: TRBV7-6
CDR3 length: 14
J gene: TRBJ2-2
CDR3 protein: CASSTGLSTGELFF

V gene: TRBV6-2/TRBV6-3
CDR3 length: 19
J gene: TRBJ1-2
CDR3 protein: CASSYPLATGVYFNYGYTF

V gene: TRBV12-3/TRBV12-4
CDR3 length: 14
J gene: TRBJ1-2
CDR3 protein: CASSLAEGAGGYTF

V gene: TRBV19
CDR3 length: 15
J gene: TRBJ2-5
CDR3 protein: CASSTGTRDFGTQYF

V gene: TRBV5-1
CDR3 length: 13
J gene: TRBJ2-3
CDR3 protein: CASRTDATDTQYF

V gene: TRBV29-1
CDR3 length: 14
J gene: TRBJ2-7
CDR3 protein: CSVQTGGRTYEQYF

V gene: TRBV20-1
CDR3 length: 14
J gene: TRBJ2-7
CDR3 protein: CSASSSGSSYEQYF

V gene: TRBV10-3
CDR3 length: 16
J gene: TRBJ2-2
CDR3 protein: CAIGGGSRVNTGELFF

V gene: TRBV14
CDR3 length: 14
J gene: TRBJ2-1
CDR3 protein: CASSQVGSYNEQFF

V gene: TRBV5-1
CDR3 length: 16
J gene: TRBJ2-1
CDR3 protein: CASSLTGTSAYNEQFF

V gene: TRBV29-1
CDR3 length: 14
J gene: TRBJ2-3
CDR3 protein: CSVVWPLPTDTQYF

V gene: TRBV10-2
CDR3 length: 14
J gene: TRBJ2-7
CDR3 protein: CASRGTGPTYEQYF

V gene: TRBV7-6
CDR3 length: 11
J gene: TRBJ2-5
CDR3 protein: CASTTGETQYF

V gene: TRBV29-1
CDR3 length: 14
J gene: TRBJ2-7
CDR3 protein: CSVASTANAYEQYF

V gene: TRBV9
CDR3 length: 15
J gene: TRBJ2-7
CDR3 protein: CASSVGSATSYEQYF

V gene: TRBV7-8
CDR3 length: 19
J gene: TRBJ2-2
CDR3 protein: CASSSGGLAGIANTGELFF

V gene: TRBV25-1
CDR3 length: 15
J gene: TRBJ2-7
CDR3 protein: CASSSLAGGYYEQYF

V gene: TRBV7-9
CDR3 length: 15
J gene: TRBJ2-7
CDR3 protein: CVSSMGQGAFYEQYF

V gene: TRBV5-1
CDR3 length: 15
J gene: TRBJ2-6
CDR3 protein: CASSLDSSGANVLTF

V gene: TRBV20-1
CDR3 length: 16
J gene: TRBJ2-4
CDR3 protein: CSARALGGTLKNIQYF

V gene: TRBV29-1
CDR3 length: 14
J gene: TRBJ1-2
CDR3 protein: CSVEIGRTSYGYTF

V gene: TRBV18
CDR3 length: 14
J gene: TRBJ1-5
CDR3 protein: CASSRGDSNQPQHF

V gene: TRBV30
CDR3 length: 16
J gene: TRBJ2-6
CDR3 protein: CAWWQGASSGANVLTF

V gene: TRBV7-2
CDR3 length: 17
J gene: TRBJ2-5
CDR3 protein: CASSSPRGSGLKETQYF

V gene: TRBV3-1
CDR3 length: 15
J gene: TRBJ1-5
CDR3 protein: CASSQDTSVRQPQHF

V gene: TRBV20-1
CDR3 length: 14
J gene: TRBJ2-7
CDR3 protein: CSARGTSGGGEQYF

V gene: TRBV4-3
CDR3 length: 15
J gene: TRBJ2-2
CDR3 protein: CASSLAASNTGELVF

V gene: TRBV5-8
CDR3 length: 14
J gene: TRBJ1-4
CDR3 protein: CASSPTDRGEKLFF